This entry lists 11 T cell receptor beta chains sequenced from one sample in a study of memory CD8 T cells in hepatitis C reinfection. Libraries were prepared by immunoSEQ multiplex PCR; TCRdb keeps only in-frame clonotypes and omits some of them. The table records about 46,000 clones, nearly 90% of them present only once. Time point indicated: late/post reinfection, 12 to 24 weeks after detection. The sorted cells went straight to TCR sequencing with no prior in vitro expansion. The sequenced material came from naive CD8+ T cells sorted from blood. All receptors come from a man aged 18 to 30 with hepatitis C virus infection.

The V call is TRBV7-9, the J call TRBJ2-3, with D unresolved. The CDR3 loop spans 15 amino acids. The V and J ends lost 1 base and 7 bases respectively, with 15 bases between them. CDR1 is SEHNR and CDR2 is FQNEAQ in the germline V gene (reference sequence). The CDR3 loop reads CASSLVGMARNTQYF. The CDR3 DNA reads as TGTGCCAGCAGCTTAGTTGGTATGGCGCGGAATACGCAGTATTTT. The full variable domain, with the rest looked up from reference TRBV7-9 and TRBJ2-3, is DTGVSQNPRHKITKRGQNVTFRCDPISEHNRLYWYRQTLGQGPEFLTYFQNEAQLEKSRLLSDRFSAERPKGSFSTLEIQRTEQGDSAMYLCASSLVGMARNTQYFGPGTRLTVL.

The V call is TRBV6-5, the J call TRBJ2-1; 12 bases are a match to TRBD2. This CDR3 contains 15 residues. V shed 5 bases, J shed 3 bases, and the junction held 2 bases outside the gene matches. From germline, CDR1 is MNHEY and CDR2 SVGAGI. The CDR3, as DNA: TGTGCCAGCAGTCTGACTAGCGGGGGCTACAATGAGCAGTTCTTC. Protein product: CASSLTSGGYNEQFF.

The V call is TRBV5-1, the J call TRBJ2-1; unclear D gene. The CDR3 length is 16 residues. Trimming stripped 0 bases from V and 1 base from J, with 11 bases between. CDR1 and CDR2 (germline): SGHRS, YFSETQ. CDR3 DNA: TGCGCCAGCAGCTTGGAAGGCAGGCCGTCCTACAATGAGCAGTTCTTC. This encodes CASSLEGRPSYNEQFF.

The rearrangement uses TRBV4-1 and TRBJ1-5, with D unclear. CDR1 and CDR2 (germline): MGHRA, YSYEKL. Deletions cut 0 bases from V and 10 bases from J, with 13 bases between. CDR3 length: 14 residues. The CDR3: CASSQDGVSNPQHF. The CDR3 DNA sequence: TGCGCCAGCAGCCAAGATGGTGTGAGTAATCCCCAGCATTTT.

The V gene is TRBV27, the J gene TRBJ2-1, with no clear D. The CDR3 consists of 16 residues. Trimming left V 0 bases short and J 6 bases short, with 15 bases between. Germline CDR1 and CDR2: MNHEY and SMNVEV (reference sequence). The CDR3 DNA follows: TGTGCCAGCAGTTTATCCGATCCATTCCTAGGCAATGAGCAGTTCTTC. Translation gives CASSLSDPFLGNEQFF.

The chain recombines TRBV5-4 with TRBJ1-2; weak D call: TRBD1 (6 bases). Per the germline V gene, CDR1 is SGHNT and CDR2 is YYREEE (reference sequence). V lost 4 bases and J 4 bases, leaving 11 bases between the germline ends. The length of the CDR3 is 13 residues. CDR3 nucleotides: TGTGCCAGCAGCCTCGGACAGTTCTATGGCTACACCTTC. Amino acids: CASSLGQFYGYTF.

This clone was counted between two and nine times. The chain joins TRBV2 to TRBJ1-3, with a tentative D call TRBD1 (5 bases). CDR1 and CDR2 (germline): SNHLY, FYNNEI. With 11 bases removed from V and 3 bases from J, the gap between germline ends came to 11 bases. The CDR3 loop spans 12 amino acids. The chain's CDR3 is CAGQGGGNTIYF. The CDR3 DNA sequence: TGTGCCGGGCAGGGTGGTGGAAACACCATATATTTT.

The genes are TRBV4-2 and TRBJ2-7, with D possibly being TRBD1 (6 bases). Germline lookup yields CDR1 LGHNA and CDR2 YNFKEQ. Trimming cost V 0 bases and J 2 bases, with 11 bases left between them. This CDR3 has 15 residues. The CDR3 reads CASSQDAGEPYEQYF. The CDR3 nucleotides are TGTGCCAGCAGCCAAGATGCAGGGGAACCCTACGAGCAGTACTTC.

This chain connects TRBV7-8 to TRBJ1-1, with TRBD1 as a possible D gene (5 bases). Germline CDR1 and CDR2: SGHVS and FQNEAQ. V gave up 7 bases and J gave up 4 bases, with 22 bases separating them. CDR3 size: 16 residues. CDR3 loop: CASTQPGRPGGTEAFF. Here the CDR3 DNA reads TGTGCCAGCACCCAACCCGGCCGGCCGGGGGGCACTGAAGCTTTCTTT.

The chain employs TRBV25-1 and TRBJ1-5; no reliable D call. The CDR3 is made up of 11 amino acids. Germline lookup yields CDR1 MGHDK and CDR2 SYGVNS. The CDR3 bases are TGTAATTCACGGGGCAATCAGCCCCAGCATTTT. Translation gives CNSRGNQPQHF.

The V call is TRBV19, the J call TRBJ2-1; the D is unclear. The CDR3 contains 15 residues. Germline V gene sequence: CDR1 LNHDA, CDR2 SQIVND (reference sequence). Trimming took off 1 base at V and 6 bases at J, with 13 bases between the two ends. The CDR3 region is CASSIGPQRSNEQFF. The CDR3 coding sequence is TGTGCCAGTAGTATAGGTCCCCAAAGGAGCAATGAGCAGTTCTTC.